A selection of T cell receptor beta chains follows, all from one sample in a study of blood T cell repertoires in COVID-19. Measured with immunoSEQ multiplex PCR; TCRdb has only the in-frame clones, and not every one. The table shows some 300,000 clones, with about 90% occurring only once. Material: PBMCs or T cells enriched from blood (not recorded which). All receptors derive from a woman aged 30 to 39 who had recovered from COVID-19. Each CDR3 is given with its conserved first and last residue. The order of the fields is D gene, clone size, J gene, V gene, CDR3 DNA, CDR3 protein. D genes are given only for firm matches. Size is omitted from some rows. Given values are once, few, many or a class for expanded clones.

D: TRBD1
size: once
J: TRBJ2-7
V: TRBV28
DNA: TGTGCCAGCAGCACCTTGATAACCGGGACAGGGAGCTCCTACGAGCAGTACTTC
CDR3: CASSTLITGTGSSYEQYF

D: TRBD2
size: -
J: TRBJ2-7
V: TRBV10-3
DNA: TGTGCCATCATGGAGCGGGAGGAATACGAGCAGTACTTC
CDR3: CAIMEREEYEQYF

D: -
size: -
J: TRBJ1-1
V: TRBV29-1
DNA: TGCAGCACGACTGCGTCCAGGGGCACTGAAGCTTTCTTT
CDR3: CSTTASRGTEAFF

D: -
size: -
J: TRBJ1-2
V: TRBV28
DNA: TGTGCCAGCGGAACAGGATACTATGGCTACACCTTC
CDR3: CASGTGYYGYTF

D: -
size: -
J: TRBJ1-6
V: TRBV6-5
DNA: TGTGCCAGCAGTTACAGTGGGGCAAGCCCTTGGTCACCCCTCCACTTT
CDR3: CASSYSGASPWSPLHF

D: -
size: -
J: TRBJ2-7
V: TRBV3-1/TRBV3-2
DNA: TGTGCCAGCAGCCAACTGGCGGGTCCTTCAACCTACGAGCAGTACTTC
CDR3: CASSQLAGPSTYEQYF

D: TRBD2
size: once
J: TRBJ2-1
V: TRBV9
DNA: TGTGCCAGCAGCGTAGGGACTAGCGGGAGGAATGAGCAGTTCTTC
CDR3: CASSVGTSGRNEQFF

D: -
size: -
J: TRBJ1-3
V: TRBV4-2
DNA: TGTGCCAGCAGCCCAGGAATCCCGGGAAACACCATATATTTT
CDR3: CASSPGIPGNTIYF

D: -
size: -
J: TRBJ1-4
V: TRBV27
DNA: TGTGCCAGTAGATTGATAGGGGTGACTAATGAAAAACTGTTTTTT
CDR3: CASRLIGVTNEKLFF

D: TRBD2
size: -
J: TRBJ2-2
V: TRBV11-3
DNA: TGTGCCAGCAGCTTAGTGGGCGGGGGCACCGGGGAGCTGTTTTTT
CDR3: CASSLVGGGTGELFF

D: TRBD1
size: -
J: TRBJ2-3
V: TRBV11-2
DNA: TGTGCCAGCAGCTCAAATACAGGGGCAGATACGCAGTATTTT
CDR3: CASSSNTGADTQYF

D: -
size: -
J: TRBJ1-1
V: TRBV13
DNA: TGTGCCAGCACCATCAAGAGGACTGAAGCTTTCTTT
CDR3: CASTIKRTEAFF

D: TRBD2
size: -
J: TRBJ2-7
V: TRBV10-3
DNA: TGTGCCATCAGGGAAGGACTAGCGGGAGCCGGCGAGCAGTACTTC
CDR3: CAIREGLAGAGEQYF

D: -
size: -
J: TRBJ2-3
V: TRBV7-2
DNA: TGTGCCAGCAGCTTATGGGAGATACATACGCAGTATTTT
CDR3: CASSLWEIHTQYF

D: -
size: -
J: TRBJ1-5
V: TRBV27
DNA: TGTGCCAGCAGTTTATTGGCAGGGGAGGGGAATCAGCCCCAGCATTTT
CDR3: CASSLLAGEGNQPQHF

D: -
size: -
J: TRBJ2-1
V: TRBV5-1
DNA: TGCGCCAGCAGCTTGATTGGCGAGGGTGTGGATGAGCAGTTCTTC
CDR3: CASSLIGEGVDEQFF

D: TRBD2
size: once
J: TRBJ2-7
V: TRBV6-6
DNA: TGTGCCAGCAGTGAGCGGACTAGCGGGAGCTACGAGCAGTACTTC
CDR3: CASSERTSGSYEQYF

D: TRBD2
size: -
J: TRBJ2-7
V: TRBV6-4
DNA: TGTGCCAGCAGCCTTCGGGCTAGCGGGACCGAGCAGTACTTC
CDR3: CASSLRASGTEQYF

D: -
size: -
J: TRBJ1-6
V: TRBV13
DNA: TGTGCCAGCCAACCGGGGGGTGTCCGCTCACCCCTCCACTTT
CDR3: CASQPGGVRSPLHF

D: -
size: -
J: TRBJ1-1
V: TRBV28
DNA: TGTGCCAGCAGATCCGCCTCGCCAAGTGGCGCTTTCTTT
CDR3: CASRSASPSGAFF

D: -
size: -
J: TRBJ2-7
V: TRBV19
DNA: TGTGCCAGTAGTATGGGGCAGGGGAGCTCCTACGAGCAGTACTTC
CDR3: CASSMGQGSSYEQYF

D: -
size: once
J: TRBJ2-7
V: TRBV27
DNA: TGTGCCAGCACGGACGGGACAAAAGGGTACGAGCAGTACTTC
CDR3: CASTDGTKGYEQYF

D: TRBD1
size: -
J: TRBJ2-7
V: TRBV3-1/TRBV3-2
DNA: TGTGCCAGCAGCGGAGTACAGGGGACCTACGAGCAGTACTTC
CDR3: CASSGVQGTYEQYF

D: TRBD2
size: -
J: TRBJ2-1
V: TRBV10-3
DNA: TGTGCCATCAGTGGTAGCGGGAGGAATGAGCAGTTCTTC
CDR3: CAISGSGRNEQFF

D: -
size: few
J: TRBJ2-5
V: TRBV5-1
DNA: TGCGCCAGCAGCTTGGAGAAGGGAGCAGAGACCCAGTACTTC
CDR3: CASSLEKGAETQYF